Presented here are 5 T cell receptor beta chains from one specimen sequenced in a study of T cell clonotyping in hematopoietic cell transplantation. Generated by immunoSEQ multiplex PCR, the TCRdb table keeps only in-frame clones and is missing some. The table includes roughly 28,000 clones, 85% to 95% detected once. Time point here: recipient sample about 28 days before transplant, after cytoreduction. The sample consisted of peripheral blood mononuclear cells, taken before stem cell transplant. Receptor source: a middle-aged man with acute myeloid leukemia. Some clones in this sample may be carry-over from other donors' samples.

V and J are TRBV21-1 and TRBJ1-1; the table's D call, TRBD1, was not checked against the DNA. TRBV21-1 is a documented pseudogene. This CDR3 is built from 16 residues. CDR3 nucleotides: TGTGCCAGCAGCAAAGGGGATGCAGGGCCAAACACTGAAGCTTTCTTT. This gives the protein CASSKGDAGPNTEAFF.

CDR3 in DNA: TGTGCCACCCGGGCGCCAGTCAGCATGAACACTGAAGCTTTCTTT. This codes for CATRAPVSMNTEAFF. The chain has TRBV25-1 and TRBJ1-1; unclear D gene. Deletions cut 10 bases from V and 0 bases from J, with 18 bases between. Germline loops: CDR1 MGHDK, CDR2 SYGVNS. The CDR3 totals 15 residues.

The chain links TRBV6-5 to TRBJ1-2; TRBD1 is a possible D gene (5 bases). Germline assignment: CDR1 MNHEY and CDR2 SVGAGI. The length of the CDR3 is 16 residues. Trimming pared 2 bases from V and 8 bases from J, leaving 21 bases between. The CDR3 protein is CASSYGLGDVGRGYTF. In nucleotides, the CDR3 is TGTGCCAGCAGTTACGGGCTCGGGGACGTAGGCCGCGGCTACACCTTC.

V gene TRBV19 combines with J gene TRBJ2-5; a possible D gene is TRBD2 (6 bases). CDR1 LNHDA and CDR2 SQIVND come from the germline V gene (reference sequence). V lost 3 bases, J lost 3 bases, and 11 bases lay in between. The CDR3 is made up of 14 amino acids. The chain's CDR3 is CASSINRGKETQYF. In DNA, the CDR3 is TGTGCCAGTAGTATTAACCGGGGGAAAGAGACCCAGTACTTC. The full variable domain, in which reference TRBV19 and TRBJ2-5 provide the parts outside the CDR3, is DGGITQSPKYLFRKEGQNVTLSCEQNLNHDAMYWYRQDPGQGLRLIYYSQIVNDFQKGDIAEGYSVSREKKESFPLTVTSAQKNPTAFYLCASSINRGKETQYFGPGTRLLVL.

The J gene is TRBJ2-7, the V gene TRBV6-5; D is uncertain. Trimming stripped 2 bases from V and 2 bases from J, with 16 bases between. The V gene's germline CDR1 is MNHEY and CDR2 SVGAGI. The CDR3 covers 16 residues. CDR3: CASSYGRQIETYEQYF. The CDR3 coding sequence is TGTGCCAGCAGTTACGGGCGGCAGATCGAAACCTACGAGCAGTACTTC.